Below are 12 T cell receptor beta chains sequenced from a single sample in a study of beta chain features in type 1 diabetes. As every portion of the isolated RNA was reverse transcribed, the sequencing read expressed TCRB transcripts. Method: immunoSEQ multiplex PCR; TCRdb's copy keeps in-frame clones and lacks some. The table has roughly 250,000 clones, about 20% seen once. No antigen has been identified for these receptors. Study results and caveats: Across all four CD4+ subsets, people with type 1 diabetes showed modestly shorter TCRB CDR3s.

The sequenced sample was naive CD4+ T cells from blood. Source of these receptors: a woman in her thirties or forties with type 1 diabetes.

The gene calls are TRBV7-6 and TRBJ2-7, with TRBD1 identical over 8 bases. Trimming at V came to 4 bases and at J to 2 bases, leaving 4 bases not matched to a gene. The V gene's germline CDR1 is SGHVS and CDR2 FNYEAQ. The CDR3 is 14 amino acids. CDR3 DNA: TGTGCCAGCAGCTCGGGACAGGAAACCTACGAGCAGTACTTC. It codes for CASSSGQETYEQYF.

This clone was counted only a few times. The chain joins TRBV6-5 to TRBJ2-7, with D unresolved. CDR1 is MNHEY and CDR2 is SVGAGI in the germline V gene. Trimming pared 7 bases from V and 3 bases from J, leaving 13 bases between. This CDR3 has 13 amino acids. CDR3 sequence reads: CASKPTVRYEQYF. CDR3 DNA: TGTGCCAGCAAACCCACAGTACGCTACGAGCAGTACTTC.

This clone was observed a handful of times. The rearrangement links TRBV29-1 to TRBJ2-5, with 7 bases fitting TRBD2. Trimming at V came to 2 bases and at J to 5 bases, leaving 11 bases not matched to a gene. Germline V lookup: CDR1 SQVTM, CDR2 ANQGSEA. This CDR3 spans 15 amino acids. In nucleotides, the CDR3 is TGCAGCGTTGAATCACGACTAGCCAGAGGGGAGACCCAGTACTTC. It specifies CSVESRLARGETQYF. Full variable domain (outside the CDR3, taken from reference TRBV29-1 and TRBJ2-5): SAVISQKPSRDICQRGTSLTIQCQVDSQVTMMFWYRQQPGQSLTLIATANQGSEATYESGFVIDKFPISRPNLTFSTLTVSNMSPEDSSIYLCSVESRLARGETQYFGPGTRLLVL.

This clone occurred a few times. The chain couples TRBV7-3 to TRBJ2-3; TRBD1 matches at 8 bases. This CDR3 is 15 amino acids long. The V gene end was trimmed by 4 bases and the J gene end by 4 bases; junction bases not matched to a gene: 7. The germline gives CDR1 SGHTA, CDR2 FQGTGA. The DNA of the CDR3 is TGTGCCAGCAGCTCACTGGACAGGGTCTCAGATACGCAGTATTTT. Translation gives CASSSLDRVSDTQYF.

The sample holds a few counts of this clone. This rearrangement joins TRBV2 to TRBJ1-1, with D maybe TRBD1 (5 bases). V lost 1 base, J lost 2 bases, and 11 bases lay in between. Germline CDR1 is SNHLY and CDR2 is FYNNEI. This CDR3 region has 15 residues. The CDR3 coding sequence is TGTGCCAGCAGTGAAGGGGGCGACAGAAACACTGAAGCTTTCTTT. Encoded protein: CASSEGGDRNTEAFF.

In its sample, this clone was seen a few times. The gene calls are TRBV5-4 and TRBJ2-3; 8 nucleotides agree with TRBD2. The CDR3 is 15 amino acids. V shed 2 bases, J shed 3 bases, and the junction held 5 bases outside the gene matches. Germline loops: CDR1 SGHNT, CDR2 YYREEE (reference sequence). The CDR3 nucleotides read TGTGCCAGCAGCTTTTCGGCTAGCGGGACAGATACGCAGTATTTT. It codes for CASSFSASGTDTQYF.

This rearrangement joins TRBV5-1 to TRBJ1-2, with 7 positions matching TRBD1. Germline V lookup: CDR1 SGHRS, CDR2 YFSETQ. CDR3 length: 13 amino acids. V lost 4 bases and J lost 5; bases outside the gene matches: 5. The CDR3 DNA is TGCGCCAGCAGCATGGACAGGATTTATGGCTACACCTTC. It yields the protein CASSMDRIYGYTF.

This clone was observed a few times. The chain is built from TRBV29-1 and TRBJ1-5; a possible D gene is TRBD1 (5 bases). The CDR3 covers 13 residues. CDR1 is SQVTM and CDR2 is ANQGSEA in the germline V gene. V was clipped by 4 bases and J by 4 bases, with 11 bases between them. The CDR3 protein is CSVGDRGNQPQHF. The DNA for the CDR3 is TGCAGCGTTGGAGACAGAGGGAATCAGCCCCAGCATTTT.

This clone was seen a handful of times. The V and J genes are TRBV9 and TRBJ1-2; TRBD1 is a possible D gene (5 bases). The germline V gene encodes CDR1 SGDLS and CDR2 YYNGEE. The CDR3 contains 13 residues. V lost 4 bases and J 4 bases, leaving 11 bases between the germline ends. The CDR3: CASSPEGSYGYTF. CDR3 DNA sequence: TGTGCCAGCAGCCCGGAGGGGTCCTATGGCTACACCTTC.

The chain employs TRBV28 and TRBJ2-5, with D unresolved. The CDR3 loop spans 15 amino acids. V dropped 7 bases and J dropped 2 bases, with 17 bases sitting between them. Germline V CDR1 and CDR2: MDHEN, SYDVKM. CDR3 sequence reads: CASNLRNIAQETQYF. CDR3 bases: TGTGCCAGCAACTTGCGGAACATTGCACAAGAGACCCAGTACTTC.

This clone turned up a few times. The rearrangement joins TRBV29-1 to TRBJ2-3, with D tentatively TRBD1 (5 bases). Trimming pared 6 bases from V and 4 bases from J, leaving 8 bases between. Germline values: CDR1 SQVTM, CDR2 ANQGSEA. The CDR3 loop spans 11 amino acids. This CDR3 reads CSVGHPDTQYF. CDR3 DNA: TGCAGCGTAGGACACCCAGATACGCAGTATTTT.

The genes are TRBV5-1 and TRBJ2-2, with 9 bases aligning to TRBD1. Germline trimming cut 3 bases from V and 5 bases from J; bases unmatched to any gene: 2. Germline V lookup: CDR1 SGHRS, CDR2 YFSETQ. The CDR3 runs 14 residues. CDR3 protein: CASSYGQGTGELFF. In DNA form, the CDR3 reads TGCGCCAGCAGCTACGGACAGGGGACCGGGGAGCTGTTTTTT.